The 31 T cell receptor beta chains below all came from one sample that was sequenced in a study of sequential checkpoint blockade in melanoma. Assay used: immunoSEQ multiplex PCR; TCRdb lists only in-frame clones, some missing. The profile covers tens of thousands of clones, with nearly 90% appearing a single time and about an eighth taken by the ten largest. Described treatment: randomized to nivolumab then ipilimumab (arm A) or the reverse (arm B). Sequencing used CD8+ T cells sorted from blood (inferred from file names), obtained from a patient given nivolumab and ipilimumab in sequence. Receptor source: a human donor with melanoma.

V is TRBV30 and J is TRBJ2-3; TRBD2 is a possible D gene (7 bases). Germline V gives CDR1 GTSNPN, CDR2 SVGIG (reference sequence). The V gene lost 4 bases and the J gene lost 4 bases, with 12 bases spanning the gap. This CDR3 contains 13 residues. The CDR3 region has the DNA TGTGCCTGGAAGACGGGGGGCGCAGATACGCAGTATTTT. Amino acid sequence: CAWKTGGADTQYF.

The J gene is TRBJ2-1, the V gene TRBV30, with 11 bases identical to TRBD1. Germline trimming cut 1 base from V and 7 bases from J; bases unmatched to any gene: 3. Germline CDR1 is GTSNPN and CDR2 is SVGIG (reference sequence). The CDR3 is made up of 14 amino acids. Here the CDR3 reads CAWSDGQGANEQFF. CDR3 coding DNA: TGTGCCTGGAGTGACGGACAGGGGGCGAATGAGCAGTTCTTC.

The rearrangement links TRBV5-4 to TRBJ2-2; tentatively, D is TRBD1 (6 bases). V was clipped by 1 base and J by 2 bases, with 9 bases between them. CDR3 length: 15 amino acids. CDR1 and CDR2 (germline): SGHNT, YYREEE (reference sequence). The CDR3 spells CASSLPGANTGELFF. The CDR3 nucleotides are TGTGCCAGCAGCTTGCCAGGGGCCAACACCGGGGAGCTGTTTTTT.

V usage is TRBV11-2 and J usage is TRBJ2-7; D perhaps matches TRBD1 (6 bases). Trimming took 7 bases from V and 12 from J, leaving 19 bases between them. The germline V gene encodes CDR1 SGHAT and CDR2 FQNNGV. The CDR3 runs to 12 residues. This CDR3 is CASTHSVGQPYF. CDR3 in DNA: TGTGCCAGCACCCATTCAGTGGGACAACCGTACTTC.

This clone was counted only a few times. V gene TRBV4-2 combines with J gene TRBJ2-1; maybe TRBD2 (6 bases). The V and J ends lost 4 bases and 6 bases respectively, with 19 bases between them. CDR3 length: 16 amino acids. CDR1 and CDR2 (germline): LGHNA, YNFKEQ. The CDR3 region has the DNA TGTGCCAGCAGCCCCCCTTCAGGAGGGACCCTCAATGAGCAGTTCTTC. This codes for CASSPPSGGTLNEQFF.

The gene calls are TRBV15 and TRBJ2-3, with 8 bases identical to TRBD2. The V gene's germline CDR1 is LNHNV and CDR2 YYDKDF (reference sequence). The CDR3 consists of 17 residues. The junction had 13 bases not matched to a gene; V was cut back by 5 bases and J by 3 bases. The CDR3 coding sequence is TGTGCCACCAGCGGAGGAACTAGCGGACGAGGGACAGATACGCAGTATTTT. Its translation is CATSGGTSGRGTDTQYF.

The gene calls are TRBV11-2 and TRBJ2-7, with D perhaps matching TRBD1 (6 bases). This CDR3 comprises 16 residues. Germline CDR1 SGHAT, CDR2 FQNNGV. The ends were cut back, 2 bases at V and 0 bases at J, with 14 bases in the middle. CDR3 sequence (DNA): TGTGCCAGCAGCTTAAGAGGACAGACCAGCTCCTACGAGCAGTACGTC. Encoded protein: CASSLRGQTSSYEQYV.

Worth noting for this clone: One end of the junction varies from germline; a read error may be responsible. This rearrangement joins TRBV5-1 to TRBJ2-7; D is perhaps TRBD2 (6 bases). The length of the CDR3 is 14 residues. Germline V gene lookup returns CDR1 SGHRS and CDR2 YFSETQ. The CDR3 bases are TGTGCCAGCAGCTTGCGCGGGGTGGAATACGAGCAGTACTTC. Its translation: CASSLRGVEYEQYF.

The V gene is TRBV19, the J gene TRBJ2-5; 7 nucleotides match TRBD2. This CDR3 has 15 amino acids. Germline V gene sequence: CDR1 LNHDA, CDR2 SQIVND (reference sequence). With V trimmed by 1 base and J by 4 bases, 6 bases remained unmatched. The CDR3 DNA sequence: TGTGCCAGTAGTATAGCCGCGGGAGCAGGAGAGACCCAGTACTTC. Translation: CASSIAAGAGETQYF.

Notes on this clone: Because the CDR3's place on the DNA is in doubt, the DNA is left out and the CDR3 is given as listed by TCRdb. The rearrangement links TRBV27 to TRBJ2-3; TRBD2, as called in the table, went unchecked against the DNA. Per the germline V gene, CDR1 is MNHEY and CDR2 is SMNVEV (reference sequence). The CDR3 is 17 residues long, counting both termini. CDR3 region: CASSSSASGGRTDTQYF.

CDR3 protein: CAISGGLAGDTEFF. CDR3 DNA sequence: TGTGCCATCAGTGGAGGACTAGCGGGTGATACTGAGTTCTTC. The V gene is TRBV10-3, the J gene TRBJ2-1, with TRBD2 matching over 11 bases. Looked up from germline, CDR1 is ENHRY and CDR2 is SYGVKD. The CDR3 is made up of 14 amino acids. Trimming took 4 bases from V and 14 from J; bases not matched to a gene: 10.

This sequence joins TRBV27 and TRBJ2-7; no definite D call. CDR3 length: 12 residues. The ends were cut back, 8 bases at V and 6 bases at J, with 14 bases in the middle. Germline assignment: CDR1 MNHEY and CDR2 SMNVEV (reference sequence). The DNA of the CDR3 is TGTGCCAGCTCAACGGTCCCTGGCGAGCAGTACTTC. It translates to CASSTVPGEQYF.

The chain combines TRBV7-3 with TRBJ2-2; 10 bases are shared with TRBD2. CDR3 length equals 16 residues. The junction had 7 bases not matched to a gene; V was cut back by 2 bases and J by 7 bases. The germline CDR1 and CDR2 sequences are SGHTA and FQGTGA. CDR3 protein: CASSLGLAGAVGELFF. Here the CDR3 DNA reads TGTGCCAGCAGCTTAGGCCTAGCGGGAGCGGTCGGGGAGCTGTTTTTT.

The chain is built from TRBV25-1 and TRBJ2-5; maybe TRBD2 (6 bases). Trimming cost V 4 bases and J 1 base, with 13 bases left between them. The CDR3 is made up of 15 amino acids. Looked up from germline, CDR1 is MGHDK and CDR2 is SYGVNS. Here the CDR3 DNA reads TGTGCCAGCAGTGGGGAGGCACAGGCCCAAGAGACCCAGTACTTC. Its translation is CASSGEAQAQETQYF.

V usage is TRBV2 and J usage is TRBJ2-1; 9 nucleotides agree with TRBD1. Looked up from germline, CDR1 is SNHLY and CDR2 is FYNNEI. With V trimmed by 6 bases and J by 7 bases, 10 bases remained unmatched. This CDR3 is 15 amino acids long. CDR3 sequence reads: CASRMGQGMVNEQFF. CDR3 nucleotide sequence: TGTGCCAGCAGGATGGGACAGGGCATGGTTAATGAGCAGTTCTTC.

V usage is TRBV7-3 and J usage is TRBJ2-3, with 9 bases that match TRBD2. Germline V gene sequence: CDR1 SGHTA, CDR2 FQGTGA. The CDR3 runs 18 residues. V lost 5 bases, J lost 7 bases, and 19 bases stayed unmatched. The CDR3 bases are TGTGCCAGCAGCCGAAATGGGGAAAGCGGGAGGAGCATGAATACGCAGTATTTT. This sequence encodes CASSRNGESGRSMNTQYF.

The rearrangement uses TRBV27 and TRBJ1-1, with D possibly TRBD1 on 5 matching bases. CDR1 MNHEY and CDR2 SMNVEV come from the germline V gene (reference sequence). With 10 bases removed from V and 9 bases from J, the gap between germline ends came to 15 bases. CDR3 size: 11 residues. CDR3 bases: TGTGCCACCCAGGGAGGCTATCAAGCTTTCTTT. Protein sequence: CATQGGYQAFF.

The J gene is TRBJ2-5, the V gene TRBV13, with D perhaps matching TRBD2 (5 bases). V was clipped by 4 bases and J by 3 bases, with 18 bases between them. Germline V lookup: CDR1 PRHDT, CDR2 FYEKMQ (reference sequence). The CDR3 totals 16 residues. CDR3 residues: CASSYAPREAEETQYF. The CDR3 DNA reads as TGTGCCAGCAGCTACGCCCCCCGGGAAGCCGAAGAGACCCAGTACTTC.

V usage is TRBV19 and J usage is TRBJ1-1; no firm D call. There are 16 residues in the CDR3. The V and J ends lost 9 bases and 0 bases respectively, with 20 bases between them. The V gene's germline CDR1 is LNHDA and CDR2 SQIVND (reference sequence). The CDR3 sequence: CASSSSVGSVNTEAFF. The DNA of the CDR3 is TGTGCCAGCTCATCAAGTGTAGGGAGTGTGAACACTGAAGCTTTCTTT.

This clone was seen just once. The rearrangement uses TRBV9 and TRBJ2-4; D remains ambiguous. The CDR3 spans 12 residues. Trimming took 3 bases from V and 9 from J, leaving 10 bases between them. The germline CDR1 and CDR2 sequences are SGDLS and YYNGEE. CDR3 sequence reads: CASSDLSGIQYF. The CDR3 coding sequence is TGTGCCAGCAGCGACCTTTCGGGCATTCAGTACTTC.

The CDR3 DNA reads TGTGCCAGCAGTTTATGGGGACAGGGCTCAACTAATGAAAAACTGTTTTTT. It translates to CASSLWGQGSTNEKLFF. The rearrangement links TRBV28 to TRBJ1-4; TRBD1 matches at 9 bases. V lost 0 bases and J lost 0; bases outside the gene matches: 2. This CDR3 has 17 amino acids. Germline V gene sequence: CDR1 MDHEN, CDR2 SYDVKM.

The CDR3: CSLRVLGAGTEAFF. CDR3 coding DNA: TGCAGCCTCCGGGTTCTAGGCGCGGGGACTGAAGCTTTCTTT. This rearrangement joins TRBV29-1 to TRBJ1-1; no clear D gene. V was trimmed by 8 bases and J by 5 bases, leaving 21 bases between them. CDR3 length: 14 residues. CDR1 is SQVTM and CDR2 is ANQGSEA in the germline V gene.

The chain carries TRBV7-9 and TRBJ2-1; tentatively, D is TRBD2 (5 bases). Trimming took 4 bases from V and 7 from J, leaving 11 bases between them. This CDR3 has 13 amino acids. Germline V gives CDR1 SEHNR, CDR2 FQNEAQ (reference sequence). CDR3 in amino acids: CASSSDLGNEQFF. The CDR3 coding sequence is TGTGCCAGCAGCTCGGACTTGGGGAATGAGCAGTTCTTC.

This clone has only a few counts. This chain joins TRBV7-9 and TRBJ2-1; 8 bases line up with TRBD1. Losses at the gene ends were 5 bases for V and 10 bases for J; bases not matched to a gene: 7. The CDR3 runs to 13 residues. Germline V gives CDR1 SEHNR, CDR2 FQNEAQ (reference sequence). The DNA of the CDR3 is TGTGCCAGCAGCATGGTACAGGGGGGAGAGCAGTTCTTC. Encoded protein: CASSMVQGGEQFF. Using reference TRBV7-9 and TRBJ2-1 for the parts outside the CDR3, the full variable domain is DTGVSQNPRHKITKRGQNVTFRCDPISEHNRLYWYRQTLGQGPEFLTYFQNEAQLEKSRLLSDRFSAERPKGSFSTLEIQRTEQGDSAMYLCASSMVQGGEQFFGPGTRLTVL.

The chain employs TRBV4-1 and TRBJ2-2; unclear D gene. The CDR3 length is 13 residues. Germline CDR1 MGHRA, CDR2 YSYEKL. V was pared by 2 bases and J by 2 bases, with 3 bases between. DNA of the CDR3: TGCGCCAGCAGCCAAACAAACACCGGGGAGCTGTTTTTT. Translating it yields CASSQTNTGELFF.

This sequence joins TRBV29-1 and TRBJ2-5, with D perhaps matching TRBD1 (7 bases). Germline values: CDR1 SQVTM, CDR2 ANQGSEA. CDR3 length equals 14 residues. V was shortened by 1 base and J by 3 bases, with 12 bases between the two germline ends. The CDR3 DNA follows: TGCAGCGTTGAAGGGGGGGACAGAAAAGAGACCCAGTACTTC. Translated: CSVEGGDRKETQYF.

A few counts support this clone. This chain joins TRBV27 and TRBJ2-1, with a possible D match to TRBD2 (5 bases). This CDR3 comprises 13 residues. V shed 6 bases and J shed 5 bases, with 11 bases lying between them. The germline gives CDR1 MNHEY, CDR2 SMNVEV (reference sequence). In DNA form, the CDR3 reads TGTGCCAGCAGCCTAGCCCCGAACAATGAGCAGTTCTTC. Amino acid sequence: CASSLAPNNEQFF.

The genes are TRBV5-6 and TRBJ1-5, with D possibly being TRBD1 (5 bases). The V end lost 2 bases, the J end lost 4 bases, and 10 bases lay between the germline ends. CDR3 size: 14 residues. Germline loops: CDR1 SGHDT, CDR2 YYEEEE. In DNA form, the CDR3 reads TGTGCCAGCAGCTTAACAGGAATGAATCAGCCCCAGCATTTT. Protein sequence: CASSLTGMNQPQHF.

This chain links TRBV7-9 with TRBJ2-3; no firm D call. The germline CDR1 and CDR2 sequences are SEHNR and FQNEAQ (reference sequence). Trimming stripped 3 bases from V and 4 bases from J, with 8 bases between. The length of the CDR3 is 13 residues. The CDR3 region is CASSLISADTQYF. CDR3 nucleotide sequence: TGTGCCAGCAGCTTGATCTCGGCAGATACGCAGTATTTT.

The chain joins TRBV2 to TRBJ1-2; TRBD1 matches at 10 bases. Germline V gene lookup returns CDR1 SNHLY and CDR2 FYNNEI. The trim removed 3 bases at V and 5 bases at J, leaving 15 bases unmatched. The CDR3 has 18 amino acids. CDR3 DNA: TGTGCCAGCAGTGACTCCGGGACAGGGGAAGTAGACGATTATGGCTACACCTTC. Protein sequence: CASSDSGTGEVDDYGYTF.

A single count supports this clone. The CDR3, as DNA: TGTGCCAGCAGCAAAACGGCGGGGGTCACAGATACGCAGTATTTT. The encoded protein is CASSKTAGVTDTQYF. The rearrangement links TRBV6-5 to TRBJ2-3, with TRBD2 matching 7 bases. J lost 2 bases, V lost 6 bases, and 8 bases had no gene match. Per the germline V gene, CDR1 is MNHEY and CDR2 is SVGAGI. This CDR3 contains 15 residues.